A selection of T cell receptor beta chains follows, all from one sample in a study of control samples from healthy donors and cancer patients. Using immunoSEQ multiplex PCR, the repertoire was profiled, and TCRdb retains in-frame clones only, with some absent. The table records about 160,000 clones, roughly 90% of them present only once. The sequenced sample was blood. The receptors shown here come from a man aged 25-45 years in good health. Each CDR3 is given with its conserved first and last residue. D genes are given only for firm matches. Not every row has a clone size; where given, it reads once, few, many or a size class.

V gene: TRBV5-6
J gene: TRBJ1-1
clone size: NA
D gene: TRBD1
CDR3 DNA: TGTGCCAGCAGCACGGGACAGGGGGCGCGAGCTTTCTTT
CDR3 protein: CASSTGQGARAFF

V gene: TRBV27
J gene: TRBJ2-2
clone size: NA
D gene: NA
CDR3 DNA: TGTGCCAGCTGCCAACGAGGGACACCCAACACCGGGGAGCTGTTTTTT
CDR3 protein: CASCQRGTPNTGELFF

V gene: TRBV28
J gene: TRBJ2-1
clone size: NA
D gene: NA
CDR3 DNA: TGTGCCAGCAGTTCGACAACGGGTGAGCAGTTCTTC
CDR3 protein: CASSSTTGEQFF

V gene: TRBV15
J gene: TRBJ1-1
clone size: NA
D gene: NA
CDR3 DNA: TGTGCCACCAGCAGAGATCCGGGGTTGAACACTGAAGCTTTCTTT
CDR3 protein: CATSRDPGLNTEAFF

V gene: TRBV6-1
J gene: TRBJ1-5
clone size: NA
D gene: NA
CDR3 DNA: TGTGCCAGCAGTGAGCTGGCTTCGGGGAGCAATCAGCCCCAGCATTTT
CDR3 protein: CASSELASGSNQPQHF

V gene: TRBV6-2/TRBV6-3
J gene: TRBJ1-6
clone size: NA
D gene: NA
CDR3 DNA: TGTGCCAGCAGTTACGATCAGCTAAGGGGATCACCCCTCCACTTT
CDR3 protein: CASSYDQLRGSPLHF

V gene: TRBV9
J gene: TRBJ1-2
clone size: NA
D gene: NA
CDR3 DNA: TGTGCCAGCAGCCAATCAGGGTTCTATGGCTACACCTTC
CDR3 protein: CASSQSGFYGYTF

V gene: TRBV2
J gene: TRBJ1-3
clone size: NA
D gene: NA
CDR3 DNA: TGTGCCAGCAGTGAAGCAAGGGGAGACACCATATATTTT
CDR3 protein: CASSEARGDTIYF

V gene: TRBV12-3/TRBV12-4
J gene: TRBJ2-1
clone size: NA
D gene: TRBD2
CDR3 DNA: TGTGCCAGCCGGCGGGAGGGGGGGAATGAGCAGTTCTTC
CDR3 protein: CASRREGGNEQFF

V gene: TRBV5-1
J gene: TRBJ1-2
clone size: NA
D gene: TRBD1
CDR3 DNA: TGCGCCAGCAGCCTCGGACAGGTAGCTAACTATGGCTACACCTTC
CDR3 protein: CASSLGQVANYGYTF

V gene: TRBV29-1
J gene: TRBJ1-1
clone size: NA
D gene: TRBD1
CDR3 DNA: TGCAGCGTAGGGGACAGGGAGTTTTCGGACACTGAAGCTTTCTTT
CDR3 protein: CSVGDREFSDTEAFF

V gene: TRBV9
J gene: TRBJ1-6
clone size: NA
D gene: TRBD1
CDR3 DNA: TGTGCCAGCAGCCCAACCCCACAGGGGATAAATTCACCCCTCCACTTT
CDR3 protein: CASSPTPQGINSPLHF

V gene: TRBV28
J gene: TRBJ1-2
clone size: NA
D gene: TRBD1
CDR3 DNA: TGTGCCAGCAGTCCTCGTGGACAGGGGCCTGGTGGCTACACCTTC
CDR3 protein: CASSPRGQGPGGYTF

V gene: TRBV7-9
J gene: TRBJ1-5
clone size: once
D gene: NA
CDR3 DNA: TGTGCCAGCAGCTTAGAAACAGGAGGTAACAATCAGCCCCAGCATTTT
CDR3 protein: CASSLETGGNNQPQHF

V gene: TRBV4-1
J gene: TRBJ2-1
clone size: NA
D gene: NA
CDR3 DNA: TGCGCCAGCAGCCCCTCAGGGGGGATCTCCTACAATGAGCAGTTCTTC
CDR3 protein: CASSPSGGISYNEQFF

V gene: TRBV4-3
J gene: TRBJ2-7
clone size: NA
D gene: TRBD2
CDR3 DNA: TGCGCCAGCAGCCGATGGGGGAGGGACGTCTCGAACGTCGGGGAGCAGTACTTC
CDR3 protein: CASSRWGRDVSNVGEQYF

V gene: TRBV18
J gene: TRBJ1-1
clone size: NA
D gene: NA
CDR3 DNA: TGTGCCAGCTCACTGGGTGCTGAGGTCATCACTGAAGCTTTCTTT
CDR3 protein: CASSLGAEVITEAFF

V gene: TRBV12-3/TRBV12-4
J gene: TRBJ2-2
clone size: NA
D gene: TRBD2
CDR3 DNA: TGTGCCAGCAGGCCTCGGGAGGCCGGGGAGCTGTTTTTT
CDR3 protein: CASRPREAGELFF

V gene: TRBV6-5
J gene: TRBJ1-2
clone size: NA
D gene: NA
CDR3 DNA: TGTGCCAGCAGTCGTCTACAGGGCTATGGCTACACCTTC
CDR3 protein: CASSRLQGYGYTF

V gene: TRBV20-1
J gene: TRBJ2-7
clone size: once
D gene: NA
CDR3 DNA: TGCAGTGCTAGAATCCGTCACGAGCAGTACTTC
CDR3 protein: CSARIRHEQYF

V gene: TRBV11-2
J gene: TRBJ1-5
clone size: NA
D gene: NA
CDR3 DNA: TGTGCCAGCAGCTTAGAGCCAGGACAGAACAATCAGCCCCAGCATTTT
CDR3 protein: CASSLEPGQNNQPQHF

V gene: TRBV19
J gene: TRBJ1-6
clone size: few
D gene: NA
CDR3 DNA: TGTGCCAGTAGTAGCGGACCGCGGAGCTCCTATAATTCACCCCTCCACTTT
CDR3 protein: CASSSGPRSSYNSPLHF

V gene: TRBV7-9
J gene: TRBJ2-1
clone size: NA
D gene: TRBD2
CDR3 DNA: TGTGCCAGCACCTGGGGGACTAACGAGCAGTTCTTC
CDR3 protein: CASTWGTNEQFF

V gene: TRBV11-2
J gene: TRBJ2-3
clone size: NA
D gene: TRBD2
CDR3 DNA: TGTGCCAGCAGTCCTCTAGCGGGGGGAAATACGCAGTATTTT
CDR3 protein: CASSPLAGGNTQYF

V gene: TRBV7-9
J gene: TRBJ2-3
clone size: NA
D gene: TRBD1
CDR3 DNA: TGTGCCAGCAGCGAGGACAGGACAGATACGCAGTATTTT
CDR3 protein: CASSEDRTDTQYF

V gene: TRBV10-3
J gene: TRBJ1-3
clone size: NA
D gene: NA
CDR3 DNA: TGTGCCACATGGGGGTTCTTGTCAGGAAACACCATATATTTT
CDR3 protein: CATWGFLSGNTIYF

V gene: TRBV7-8
J gene: TRBJ2-7
clone size: few
D gene: TRBD1
CDR3 DNA: TGTGCCAGCAGCCCACAACAGGGGGTCTACGAGCAGTACTTC
CDR3 protein: CASSPQQGVYEQYF

V gene: TRBV24-1
J gene: TRBJ1-1
clone size: NA
D gene: NA
CDR3 DNA: TGTGCCACCAGTCGATCGGGGAACACTGAAGCTTTCTTT
CDR3 protein: CATSRSGNTEAFF

V gene: TRBV5-8
J gene: TRBJ1-3
clone size: NA
D gene: NA
CDR3 DNA: TGTGCCACTAAGCAGGCGAAACTAAACACCATATATTTT
CDR3 protein: CATKQAKLNTIYF

V gene: TRBV18
J gene: TRBJ2-2
clone size: NA
D gene: NA
CDR3 DNA: TGTGCCAGCTCACAAGCGGCGCTAGCTAGGGGACTGAACACCGGGGAGCTGTTTTTT
CDR3 protein: CASSQAALARGLNTGELFF

V gene: TRBV6-5
J gene: TRBJ1-1
clone size: once
D gene: NA
CDR3 DNA: TGTGCCAGCAGTTTAACAGGGAACACTGAAGCTTTCTTT
CDR3 protein: CASSLTGNTEAFF

V gene: TRBV7-8
J gene: TRBJ1-5
clone size: NA
D gene: NA
CDR3 DNA: TGTGCCAGCAGCCCTACGCGACAAGAGCCCCAGCATTTT
CDR3 protein: CASSPTRQEPQHF

V gene: TRBV5-1
J gene: TRBJ2-7
clone size: NA
D gene: NA
CDR3 DNA: TGCGCCAGCAGCTTAAGCGGTTTCACCTACGAGCAGTACTTC
CDR3 protein: CASSLSGFTYEQYF

V gene: TRBV2
J gene: TRBJ2-5
clone size: NA
D gene: NA
CDR3 DNA: TGTGCCAGCAGCGTAAAAGAGACCCAGTACTTC
CDR3 protein: CASSVKETQYF

V gene: TRBV2
J gene: TRBJ1-1
clone size: once
D gene: TRBD1
CDR3 DNA: TGTGCCAGCAGTGAAACCACAGGGGTCACTGAAGCTTTCTTT
CDR3 protein: CASSETTGVTEAFF

V gene: TRBV28
J gene: TRBJ1-2
clone size: NA
D gene: NA
CDR3 DNA: TGTGCCAGCAGTTTCAGGGGTACAAGGTTTCCCTTTCTTGGCTACACCTTC
CDR3 protein: CASSFRGTRFPFLGYTF

V gene: TRBV10-3
J gene: TRBJ1-4
clone size: NA
D gene: TRBD1
CDR3 DNA: TGTGCCATCAGTGAGGCGGACAGGGGAGGAGAAAAACTGTTTTTT
CDR3 protein: CAISEADRGGEKLFF

V gene: TRBV19
J gene: TRBJ2-7
clone size: few
D gene: NA
CDR3 DNA: TGTGCCAGTAGTAAGGGGACATCCTACGAGCAGTACTTC
CDR3 protein: CASSKGTSYEQYF

V gene: TRBV6-5
J gene: TRBJ1-6
clone size: NA
D gene: NA
CDR3 DNA: TGTGCCAGCAAACGGAACGCGCTGGCGGGTTCACCCCTCCACTTT
CDR3 protein: CASKRNALAGSPLHF

V gene: TRBV28
J gene: TRBJ1-5
clone size: NA
D gene: NA
CDR3 DNA: TGTGCCAGCATTACCTCCCGGGACGCTAATAGCAATCAGCCCCAGCATTTT
CDR3 protein: CASITSRDANSNQPQHF

V gene: TRBV5-8
J gene: TRBJ1-5
clone size: NA
D gene: NA
CDR3 DNA: TGTGCCAGCAACCCGGCTTGGGCAACCGATCAGCCCCAGCATTTT
CDR3 protein: CASNPAWATDQPQHF

V gene: TRBV5-1
J gene: TRBJ2-1
clone size: NA
D gene: TRBD2
CDR3 DNA: TGCGCCAGCAGCGCTTCACCGGGACTAGCGGGGAATGAGCAGTTCTTC
CDR3 protein: CASSASPGLAGNEQFF